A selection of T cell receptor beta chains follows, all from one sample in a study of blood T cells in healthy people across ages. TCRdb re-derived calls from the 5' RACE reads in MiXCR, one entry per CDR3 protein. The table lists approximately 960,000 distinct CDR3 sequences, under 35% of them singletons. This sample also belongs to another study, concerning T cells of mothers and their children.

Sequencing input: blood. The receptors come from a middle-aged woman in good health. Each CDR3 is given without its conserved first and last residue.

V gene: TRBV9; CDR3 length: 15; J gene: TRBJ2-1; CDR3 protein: ASSVSQGNLPYNEQF
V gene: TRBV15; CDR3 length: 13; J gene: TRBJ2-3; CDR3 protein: ATSGERAATDTQY
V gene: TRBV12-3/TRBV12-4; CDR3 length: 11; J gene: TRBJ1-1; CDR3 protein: ASSLQRNTDPF
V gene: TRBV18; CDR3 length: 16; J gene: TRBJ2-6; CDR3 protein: ASSDRVITSSGANVLT
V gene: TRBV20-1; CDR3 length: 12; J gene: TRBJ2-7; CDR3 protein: SVGPGDSSYEQY
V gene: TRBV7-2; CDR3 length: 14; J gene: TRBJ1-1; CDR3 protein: ASSLALAGMNTEAF
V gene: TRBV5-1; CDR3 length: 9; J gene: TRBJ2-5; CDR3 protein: ASRGGETQY
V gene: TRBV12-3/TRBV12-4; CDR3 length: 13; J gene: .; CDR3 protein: ASSPPGGPYNEQY
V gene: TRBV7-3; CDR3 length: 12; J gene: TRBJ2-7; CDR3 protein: ASRLDSNSYEQY
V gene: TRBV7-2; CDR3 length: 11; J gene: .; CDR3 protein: ASSYRLQETQF
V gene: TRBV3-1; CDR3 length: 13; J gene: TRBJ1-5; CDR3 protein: ASSPLGGRNQPQH
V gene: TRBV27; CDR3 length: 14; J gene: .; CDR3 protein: ASSPHPGGSLSEQY
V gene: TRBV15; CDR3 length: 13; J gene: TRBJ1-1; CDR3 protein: AISSNRVWDTEAF
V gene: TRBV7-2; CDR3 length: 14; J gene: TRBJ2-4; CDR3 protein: ASSLAKTSGQAEQY
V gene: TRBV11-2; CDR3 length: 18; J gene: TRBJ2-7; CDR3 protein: ASTSRGRGGIPFFSYEQY
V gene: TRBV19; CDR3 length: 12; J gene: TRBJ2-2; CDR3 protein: ASSMGQDTGELF
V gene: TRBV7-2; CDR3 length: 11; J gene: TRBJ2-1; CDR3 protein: ASRAPVGNEQF
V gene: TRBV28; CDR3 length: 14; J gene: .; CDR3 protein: ASSSTRGPSYNEQY
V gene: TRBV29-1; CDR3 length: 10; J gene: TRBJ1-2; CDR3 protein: SVVRQGHDYT
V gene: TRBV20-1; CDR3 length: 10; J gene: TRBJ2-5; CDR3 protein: SARPPRETQY
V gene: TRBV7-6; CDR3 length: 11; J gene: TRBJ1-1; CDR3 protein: ASSPGGGLEAF
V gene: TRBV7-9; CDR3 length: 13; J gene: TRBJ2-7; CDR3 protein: ASSPQSGTGYEQY
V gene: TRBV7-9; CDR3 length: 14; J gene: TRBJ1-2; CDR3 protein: ASSLDTGGRGYGYT
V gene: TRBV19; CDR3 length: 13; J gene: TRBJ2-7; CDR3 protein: ASSNPQLAPYEQY
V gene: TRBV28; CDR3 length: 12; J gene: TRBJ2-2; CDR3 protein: ASSLAGRAGELF
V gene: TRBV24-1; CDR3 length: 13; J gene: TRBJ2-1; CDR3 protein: ATSDRRGAKNEQF
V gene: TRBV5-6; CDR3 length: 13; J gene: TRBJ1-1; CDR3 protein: ASSLGLEGYTEAF
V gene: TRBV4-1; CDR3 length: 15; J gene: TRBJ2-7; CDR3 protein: ASSQAIQGGFAYEQY
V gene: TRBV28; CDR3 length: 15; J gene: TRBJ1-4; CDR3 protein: ASSFEGPSPTNEKLF
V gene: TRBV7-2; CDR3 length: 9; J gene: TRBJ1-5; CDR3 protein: AIGGNQPQH
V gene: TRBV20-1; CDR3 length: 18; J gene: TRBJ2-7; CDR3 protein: SASGTTSGRPGLSSYEQY
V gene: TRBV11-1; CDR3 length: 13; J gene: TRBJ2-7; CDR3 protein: ASSPPGGTAYEQY
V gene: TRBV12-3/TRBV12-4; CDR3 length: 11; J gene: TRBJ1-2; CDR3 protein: ASSAGGVYGYT
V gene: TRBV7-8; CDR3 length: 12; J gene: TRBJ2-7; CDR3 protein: ASNPTGGASEQY
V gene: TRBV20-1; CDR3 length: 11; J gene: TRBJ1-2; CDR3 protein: SARDPYRHGYT
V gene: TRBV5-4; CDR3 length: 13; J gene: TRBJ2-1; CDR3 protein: ASSQDTSSYNEQF
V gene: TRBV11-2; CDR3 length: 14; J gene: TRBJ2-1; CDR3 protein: ASSLEFAGGTNEQF
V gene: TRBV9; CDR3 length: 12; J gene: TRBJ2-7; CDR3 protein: ASSAQGSLYEQY